Below are 8 T cell receptor beta chains sequenced from a single sample in a study of OX40 agonist ivuxolimab in advanced cancers. Only in-frame clones appear in the TCRdb table, and some are missing; sequencing was by immunoSEQ multiplex PCR. The repertoire holds some 22,000 clones, about 80% seen once, with 31% in the top ten. Source: CD4+ or CD8+ T cells sorted from blood, taken in a trial of the OX40 agonist ivuxolimab. All receptors come from an adult with an advanced solid tumor such as melanoma, head and neck, liver or kidney cancer.

The chain couples TRBV28 to TRBJ1-1, with D perhaps matching TRBD1 (5 bases). Trimming shortened V by 5 bases and J by 1 base, and 11 bases separated the two germline ends. Germline V gene data show CDR1 as MDHEN and CDR2 as SYDVKM. CDR3 length: 14 amino acids. CDR3 nucleotide sequence: TGTGCCAGCAGTCTGGGACGGTGGAACACTGAAGCTTTCTTT. As protein: CASSLGRWNTEAFF.

A single count supports this clone. The V and J genes are TRBV19 and TRBJ2-7; D not certain. The V gene's germline CDR1 is LNHDA and CDR2 SQIVND (reference sequence). CDR3 length: 14 amino acids. The germline V and J ends were trimmed by 6 bases and 0 bases, with 12 bases remaining between them. CDR3: CASRPGETSYEQYF. As DNA, the CDR3 is TGTGCCAGTAGACCCGGAGAAACCTCCTACGAGCAGTACTTC.

This rearrangement joins TRBV12-5 to TRBJ2-2; 7 bases match TRBD1. There are 14 residues in the CDR3. J was trimmed by 8 bases and V by 3 bases; bases with no gene match: 6. In germline, CDR1 is LGHNT, CDR2 FRNRAP. DNA for the CDR3: TGTGCTAGTGGTTTAGGGACAGTCTTGGGGGAGCTGTTTTTT. Translated: CASGLGTVLGELFF.

CDR3 loop: CASSKAGGEQFF. In DNA, the CDR3 is TGTGCCAGCAGCAAAGCTGGGGGAGAACAGTTCTTC. V is TRBV21-1 and J is TRBJ2-1. TRBV21-1 is flagged as a pseudogene. The CDR3 is 12 residues long.

This clone was observed once. This rearrangement joins TRBV10-3 to TRBJ1-5, with unresolved D. Trimming cost V 3 bases and J 11 bases, with 20 bases left between them. This CDR3 region has 15 residues. In germline, CDR1 is ENHRY, CDR2 SYGVKD. CDR3 sequence reads: CAISDPNVPAVAQHF. In DNA form, the CDR3 reads TGTGCCATCAGTGATCCCAATGTCCCCGCAGTGGCCCAGCATTTT.

This sequence joins TRBV15 and TRBJ2-2; TRBD1 might be the D (5 bases). Between the trimmed V and J ends, which lost 3 bases and 3 bases, there was a span of 8 bases. The CDR3 sequence is 14 residues long. Germline values: CDR1 LNHNV, CDR2 YYDKDF (reference sequence). In DNA, the CDR3 is TGTGCCACCAGCAGGCAGGGATACACCGGGGAGCTGTTTTTT. Protein: CATSRQGYTGELFF.

The chain has TRBV2 and TRBJ2-1, with 8 positions matching TRBD1. This CDR3 is 16 amino acids long. V lost 0 bases to trimming and J lost 7 bases; unmatched junction nucleotides: 8. The V gene's germline CDR1 is SNHLY and CDR2 FYNNEI. CDR3 DNA: TGTGCCAGCAGTGAAGCAGGTGACAGGGGCCTAAATGAGCAGTTCTTC. It is translated as CASSEAGDRGLNEQFF.

A single count supports this clone. The rearrangement joins TRBV5-5 to TRBJ1-2; D perhaps matches TRBD1 (6 bases). Germline CDR1 reads SGHKS; CDR2 reads YYEKEE (reference sequence). V was shortened by 1 base and J by 6 bases, with 13 bases between the two germline ends. The CDR3 contains 14 residues. In nucleotides, the CDR3 is TGTGCCAGCAGCTTGAACAGGGAATTAGATGGCTACACCTTC. Amino acids: CASSLNRELDGYTF.